The 26 T cell receptor beta chains below were found in one sample sequenced in a study of blood T cells in healthy people across ages. Through a sample-barcoded 5' primer and a J-beta primer mix, a second PCR was run for roughly 6 to 11 cycles. TCRdb itself ran the 5' RACE reads through MiXCR, one entry per CDR3 protein. The sample holds over 600,000 distinct CDR3 sequences, under 25% seen once. Sequencing was performed on blood. The origin of the receptors is a man aged 70-80 years in good health.

A word on this clonotype: One end of the junction fails to match germline, which may point to a read error. V is TRBV19 and J is TRBJ2-1, with D possibly matching TRBD1 (5 bases). The CDR3 runs to 16 residues. Germline loops: CDR1 LNHDA, CDR2 SQIVND (reference sequence). Here the CDR3 DNA reads TGTGCCAGTAGTACCCGACAGACCAAAACCTACAATGGGCAGTTCTTC. It yields the protein CASSTRQTKTYNGQFF.

The V gene is TRBV4-1, the J gene TRBJ2-3, with 7 bases aligning to TRBD2. The CDR3 extends over 15 amino acids. Germline lookup yields CDR1 MGHRA and CDR2 YSYEKL. V was clipped by 0 bases and J by 4 bases; unmatched bases: 4. CDR3 in amino acids: CASSQEGLVADTQYF. CDR3 DNA: TGCGCCAGCAGCCAAGAAGGACTAGTGGCAGATACGCAGTATTTT.

This clonotype was found once. The rearrangement uses TRBV5-1 and TRBJ2-1; the D gene is possibly TRBD2 (5 bases). There are 16 residues in the CDR3. V lost 4 bases to trimming and J lost 6 bases, with 20 bases between them. Germline-derived CDR1 and CDR2 are SGHRS and YFSETQ. Written as DNA, the CDR3 is TGCGCCAGCAGCCTGGACTGGATCGGAACGGGCAATGAGCAGTTCTTC. Its translation is CASSLDWIGTGNEQFF. The variable domain in full, with the rest retrieved from reference TRBV5-1 and TRBJ2-1, is KAGVTQTPRYLIKTRGQQVTLSCSPISGHRSVSWYQQTPGQGLQFLFEYFSETQRNKGNFPGRFSGRQFSNSRSEMNVSTLELGDSALYLCASSLDWIGTGNEQFFGPGTRLTVL.

The genes are TRBV6-1 and TRBJ2-5; TRBD1 agrees at 8 bases. The germline V gene encodes CDR1 MNHNS and CDR2 SASEGT. Losses at the gene ends were 6 bases for V and 2 bases for J; bases not matched to a gene: 8. The CDR3 has 15 residues. CDR3 nucleotide sequence: TGTGCCAGCAGGGCCGGGACAGGAGCGCAAGAGACCCAGTACTTC. This codes for CASRAGTGAQETQYF.

This clonotype showed up many times. The rearrangement joins TRBV3-1 to TRBJ1-3; D not resolved. This CDR3 spans 13 amino acids. Per the germline V gene, CDR1 is LGHDT and CDR2 is YNNKEL (reference sequence). With 1 base removed from V and 1 base from J, the gap between germline ends came to 2 bases. The CDR3 is CASSQGSGNTIYF. For the CDR3, the DNA is TGTGCCAGCAGCCAAGGTTCTGGAAACACCATATATTTT.

A single count supports this clonotype. This chain uses TRBV5-1 with TRBJ2-1, with 15 bases fitting TRBD2. The assigned J gene may be wrong: the sequence end matches TRBJ2-7 better. The CDR3 totals 14 residues. CDR1 and CDR2 from the germline V gene are SGHRS and YFSETQ. CDR3 region: CASSGGLAGGEQYF. The CDR3 DNA sequence: TGCGCCAGCAGCGGCGGACTAGCGGGGGGGGAGCAGTACTTC.

This clonotype was counted only a few times. CDR3 nucleotides: TGTGCCAGCAGCGCCGGGACAGGGGGGACGGAGACCCAGTACTTC. Protein sequence: CASSAGTGGTETQYF. V usage is TRBV9 and J usage is TRBJ2-5; 11 bases map to TRBD1. This CDR3 contains 15 residues. Germline CDR1 is SGDLS and CDR2 is YYNGEE. With V trimmed by 3 bases and J by 5 bases, 6 bases remained unmatched.

V and J are TRBV28 and TRBJ1-2; D might be TRBD1 (5 bases). Germline-derived CDR1 and CDR2 are MDHEN and SYDVKM. With 5 bases removed from V and 7 bases from J, the gap between germline ends came to 20 bases. The CDR3 is 15 amino acids. CDR3 sequence (DNA): TGTGCCAGCAGTCCGCCTAGGGCAGGGTTCGGTGGCTACACCTTC. Encoded protein: CASSPPRAGFGGYTF.

This clonotype was observed a handful of times. The chain has TRBV20-1 and TRBJ2-5, with 7 bases identical to TRBD1. Germline V gives CDR1 DFQATT, CDR2 SNEGSKA (reference sequence). The CDR3 has 17 amino acids. With V trimmed by 6 bases and J by 2 bases, 18 bases remained unmatched. In nucleotides, the CDR3 is TGCAGTGCGAGGACCGGGACAGAGTATCGTTTTCAAGAGACCCAGTACTTC. Translating it yields CSARTGTEYRFQETQYF.

This chain joins TRBV6-2 or TRBV6-3 and TRBJ2-1; possibly TRBD1 or TRBD2 for D (5 bases each). Trimming stripped 7 bases from V and 6 bases from J, with 13 bases between. Germline CDR1 MNHEY, CDR2 SVGEGT. The CDR3 runs to 13 residues. In DNA form, the CDR3 reads TGTGCCAGCATCCCCCAGGGAGCCAATGAGCAGTTCTTC. Translating gives CASIPQGANEQFF.

The table lists this clonotype with a few counts. The chain links TRBV10-3 to TRBJ2-3; weak D call: TRBD2 (7 bases). The CDR3 runs 15 residues. CDR1 is ENHRY, CDR2 SYGVKD, per germline. Trimming removed 0 bases from V and 5 bases from J, with 12 bases in between. CDR3 residues: CAISESTGRGDTQYF. In DNA form, the CDR3 reads TGTGCCATCAGTGAGTCCACAGGGAGGGGAGATACGCAGTATTTT.

The chain joins TRBV6-1 to TRBJ2-7; D unresolved. Trimming took off 2 bases at V and 1 base at J, with 6 bases between the two ends. This CDR3 is built from 13 residues. Germline V gives CDR1 MNHNS, CDR2 SASEGT. Written as DNA, the CDR3 is TGTGCCAGCAGTGAAATGAGGTCCTACGAGCAGTACTTC. It specifies CASSEMRSYEQYF.

This clonotype was seen only a few times. V and J are TRBV24-1 and TRBJ2-1; 11 nucleotides agree with TRBD2. The CDR3 extends over 17 amino acids. Germline V gene lookup returns CDR1 KGHDR and CDR2 SFDVKD. With V trimmed by 3 bases and J by 3 bases, 6 bases remained unmatched. The CDR3 spells CATSDTTTSGSYNEQFF. The CDR3 bases are TGTGCCACCAGTGATACAACTACTAGCGGGAGCTACAATGAGCAGTTCTTC.

This clonotype was observed a few times. Here the CDR3 reads CSAKFSGVGNEQFF. DNA for the CDR3: TGCAGTGCCAAATTTAGCGGGGTAGGGAATGAGCAGTTCTTC. The V gene is TRBV20-1, the J gene TRBJ2-1, with 8 bases lining up with TRBD2. V was clipped by 6 bases and J by 7 bases; unmatched bases: 11. This CDR3 is 14 amino acids long. CDR1 is DFQATT, CDR2 SNEGSKA, per germline (reference sequence).

In its sample, this clonotype was seen many times. The chain employs TRBV7-9 and TRBJ2-7; D call uncertain. Trimming removed 2 bases at V and 2 bases at J, with 10 bases between. This CDR3 contains 14 residues. Looked up from germline, CDR1 is SEHNR and CDR2 is FQNEAQ (reference sequence). The CDR3 region has the DNA TGTGCCAGCAGCTTACTCACTGGTACCTACGAGCAGTACTTC. This translates into CASSLLTGTYEQYF.

The V gene is TRBV20-1, the J gene TRBJ1-2; 9 bases map to TRBD1. The CDR3 is made up of 17 amino acids. V lost 0 bases to trimming and J lost 2 bases; unmatched junction nucleotides: 10. CDR1 DFQATT and CDR2 SNEGSKA come from the germline V gene (reference sequence). The CDR3 is CSARDFRRDRVNYGYTF. The CDR3 DNA reads TGCAGTGCTAGAGATTTTCGGCGGGACAGGGTAAACTATGGCTACACCTTC.

This clonotype was found a few times. The chain employs TRBV5-1 and TRBJ2-3; 9 bases align to TRBD2. The germline V gene encodes CDR1 SGHRS and CDR2 YFSETQ. With 5 bases clipped from V and 3 bases from J, the junction kept 10 bases outside the gene matches. There are 16 residues in the CDR3. The CDR3: CASRTGPAGGTDTQYF. The DNA of the CDR3 is TGCGCCAGCAGAACCGGCCCAGCGGGAGGAACAGATACGCAGTATTTT.

The V gene is TRBV12-3 or TRBV12-4, the J gene TRBJ1-2; weak D call: TRBD1 (5 bases). V lost 6 bases to trimming and J lost 8 bases, with 16 bases between them. The CDR3 sequence is 13 residues long. The CDR3 coding sequence is TGTGCCAGCAGCCTGAGCGGGGGACGAGGCTACACCTTC. Translation: CASSLSGGRGYTF.

This chain connects TRBV29-1 to TRBJ2-5; D ambiguous. The J call may be incorrect, as the DNA end agrees better with TRBJ2-7. The germline CDR1 and CDR2 sequences are SQVTM and ANQGSEA. The CDR3 is 11 amino acids. The CDR3 DNA is TGCAGCGTCGATCTGGGCTCCGAGCAGTACTTC. Translating it yields CSVDLGSEQYF.

The chain employs TRBV4-1 and TRBJ1-5; unclear D gene. The length of the CDR3 is 13 residues. V was trimmed by 1 base and J by 7 bases, leaving 8 bases between them. Germline loops: CDR1 MGHRA, CDR2 YSYEKL. The CDR3, as DNA: TGCGCCAGCAGCCAAGTTATTGGGCAGCCCCAGCATTTT. Amino acid sequence: CASSQVIGQPQHF.

The chain uses TRBV6-1 and TRBJ2-7; possibly TRBD1 or TRBD2 for D (5 bases each). V dropped 6 bases and J dropped 4 bases, with 13 bases sitting between them. Germline assignment: CDR1 MNHNS and CDR2 SASEGT. The CDR3 runs to 13 residues. DNA of the CDR3: TGTGCCAGCAGGTGGGGACCCGATTACGAGCAGTACTTC. It specifies CASRWGPDYEQYF.

This clonotype was counted between two and nine times. The chain joins TRBV7-8 to TRBJ2-7, with TRBD1 matching over 8 bases. The end of the DNA fits TRBJ2-1 better, so the J call may be wrong. The CDR3 is 15 residues long. Germline lookup yields CDR1 SGHVS and CDR2 FQNEAQ. Here the CDR3 DNA reads TGTGCCAGCAGGAACTGGACAGGGCACTACAATGAGCAGTTCTTC. This sequence encodes CASRNWTGHYNEQFF.

V is TRBV7-3 and J is TRBJ1-2; D gene uncertain. The ends were cut back, 0 bases at V and 3 bases at J, with 11 bases in the middle. This CDR3 contains 15 residues. CDR1 is SGHTA, CDR2 FQGTGA, per germline. CDR3: CASSLTHGLDYGYTF. DNA of the CDR3: TGTGCCAGCAGCTTAACGCACGGACTCGACTATGGCTACACCTTC.

Many counts were recorded for this clonotype. This chain joins TRBV18 and TRBJ2-5; D remains ambiguous. The CDR3 runs 12 residues. The germline gives CDR1 KGHSH, CDR2 LQKENI. Trimming left V 8 bases short and J 5 bases short, with 12 bases between. The CDR3 DNA follows: TGTGCCAGCAGCCCGTCTTCGGAGACCCAGTACTTC. Translated, it gives CASSPSSETQYF. Looking up the rest from reference TRBV18 and TRBJ2-5 gives the full variable domain: NAGVMQNPRHLVRRRGQEARLRCSPMKGHSHVYWYRQLPEEGLKFMVYLQKENIIDESGMPKERFSAEFPKEGPSILRIQQVVRGDSAAYFCASSPSSETQYFGPGTRLLVL.

This chain links TRBV6-1 with TRBJ1-5; 8 bases are shared with TRBD1. Trimming took 10 bases from V and 3 from J; bases not matched to a gene: 8. The CDR3 sequence is 14 residues long. Looked up from germline, CDR1 is MNHNS and CDR2 is SASEGT. CDR3 coding DNA: TGTGCCACTTCGACAGGGGTGAACAATCAGCCCCAGCATTTT. Translation: CATSTGVNNQPQHF.

In this sample, this clonotype turned up a few times. The chain has TRBV7-6 and TRBJ1-6; 7 bases line up with TRBD1. Unmatched junction bases numbered 4, after V lost 5 bases and J lost 9 bases. The CDR3 consists of 13 residues. Germline lookup yields CDR1 SGHVS and CDR2 FNYEAQ. The CDR3: CASSETGFSPLHF. The CDR3 nucleotides are TGTGCCAGCAGCGAGACAGGGTTTTCACCCCTCCACTTT.